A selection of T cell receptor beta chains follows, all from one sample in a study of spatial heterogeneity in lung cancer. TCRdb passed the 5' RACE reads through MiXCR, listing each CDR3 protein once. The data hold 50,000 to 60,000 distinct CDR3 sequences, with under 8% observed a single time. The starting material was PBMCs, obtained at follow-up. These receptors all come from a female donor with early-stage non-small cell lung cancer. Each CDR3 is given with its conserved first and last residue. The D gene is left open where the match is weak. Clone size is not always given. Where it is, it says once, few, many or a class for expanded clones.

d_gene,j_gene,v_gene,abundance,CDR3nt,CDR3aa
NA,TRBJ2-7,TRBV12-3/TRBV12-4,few,TGTGCCAGCAGTGGGATTTCGAACTCACGGTACGAGCAGTACTTC,CASSGISNSRYEQYF
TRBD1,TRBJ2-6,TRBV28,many,TGTGCCAGCAGTTCAAGGACAGGGAAGGCTGGGGCCAACGTCCTGACTTTC,CASSSRTGKAGANVLTF
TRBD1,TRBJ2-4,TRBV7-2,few,TGTGCCAGCAGCCTCCTCGGACAGGTGGCCAAAAACATTCAGTACTTC,CASSLLGQVAKNIQYF
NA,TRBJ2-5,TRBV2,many,TGTGCCAGCAGTGAACAGCGGGACCAAGAGACCCAGTACTTC,CASSEQRDQETQYF
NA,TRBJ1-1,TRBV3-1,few,TGTGCCAGCAGCTCTCTAACAGGGAGACGAACTGAAGCTTTCTTT,CASSSLTGRRTEAFF
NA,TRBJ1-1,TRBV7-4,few,TGTGCCAGCGGTTGGGGAGACATCGCTGAAGCTTTCTTT,CASGWGDIAEAFF
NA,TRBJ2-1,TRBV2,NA,TGTGCCAGCAGTGAAATTAGGGGCAATGAGCAGTTCTTC,CASSEIRGNEQFF
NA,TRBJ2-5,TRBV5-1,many,TGCGCCAGCAGCTCCTCCGGGACATCTGCGAAGACCCAGTACTTC,CASSSSGTSAKTQYF
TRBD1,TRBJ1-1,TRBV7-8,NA,TGTGCCAGCAGCTATCAACAGGGGGCTGGCACTGAAGCTTTCTTT,CASSYQQGAGTEAFF
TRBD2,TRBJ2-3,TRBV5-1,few,TGCGCCAGCAGCCGGGGGGGCACAGATACGCAGTATTTT,CASSRGGTDTQYF
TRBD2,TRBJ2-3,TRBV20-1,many,TGCAGTGCTAGAGTAGCGGGGGCGCCTGATACGCAGTATTTT,CSARVAGAPDTQYF
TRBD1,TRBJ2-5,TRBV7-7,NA,TGTGCTAGCAGCCCGAGACAGGGACAAGAGACCCAGTACTTC,CASSPRQGQETQYF
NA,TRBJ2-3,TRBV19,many,TGTGCCAGTAGTACTCGACGAGAGAACACAGATACGCAGTATTTT,CASSTRRENTDTQYF
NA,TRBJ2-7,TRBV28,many,TGTGCCAGCAGTTTGGTACGCAGGGGCGCCGAGCAGTACTTC,CASSLVRRGAEQYF
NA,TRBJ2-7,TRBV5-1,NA,TGCGCCAGCAGCATAGACAGCGACCTGCCTTTTCTTTCCTACGAGCAGTACTTC,CASSIDSDLPFLSYEQYF
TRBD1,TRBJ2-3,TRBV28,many,TGTGCCAGCAGTTTAGTATCGAGGGGGCTGGTAGATACGCAGTATTTT,CASSLVSRGLVDTQYF
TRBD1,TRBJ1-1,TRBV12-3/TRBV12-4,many,TGTGCCAGCAGTCGATCCCCGGGACAGAGCTACACTGAAGCTTTCTTT,CASSRSPGQSYTEAFF
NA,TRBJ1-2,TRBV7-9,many,TGTGCCAGCAGCTCCGGACCAGCGAGTGACTACACCTTC,CASSSGPASDYTF
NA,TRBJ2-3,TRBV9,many,TGTGCCAGCAGCGCGTCAGATACGCAGTATTTT,CASSASDTQYF
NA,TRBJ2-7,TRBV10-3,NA,TGTGCCATCAGTGAGGATCTACAGATCTACGAGCAGTACTTC,CAISEDLQIYEQYF
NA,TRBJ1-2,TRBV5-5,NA,TGTGCCAGCAGCTTAACAGGGAGTGACTATGGCTACACCTTC,CASSLTGSDYGYTF